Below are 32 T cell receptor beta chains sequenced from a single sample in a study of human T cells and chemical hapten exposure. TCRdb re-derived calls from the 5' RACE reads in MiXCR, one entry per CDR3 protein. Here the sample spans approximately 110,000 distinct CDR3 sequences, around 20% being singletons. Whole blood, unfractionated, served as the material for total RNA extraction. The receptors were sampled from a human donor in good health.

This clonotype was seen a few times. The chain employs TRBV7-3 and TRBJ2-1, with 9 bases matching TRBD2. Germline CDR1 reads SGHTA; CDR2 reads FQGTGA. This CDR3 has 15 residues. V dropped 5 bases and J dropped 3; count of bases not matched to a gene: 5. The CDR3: CASSDGTSRYNEQFF. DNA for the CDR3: TGTGCCAGCAGCGATGGGACTAGCCGCTACAATGAGCAGTTCTTC. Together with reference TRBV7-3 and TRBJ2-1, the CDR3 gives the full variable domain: GAGVSQTPSNKVTEKGKYVELRCDPISGHTALYWYRQSLGQGPEFLIYFQGTGAADDSGLPNDRFFAVRPEGSVSTLKIQRTERGDSAVYLCASSDGTSRYNEQFFGPGTRLTVL.

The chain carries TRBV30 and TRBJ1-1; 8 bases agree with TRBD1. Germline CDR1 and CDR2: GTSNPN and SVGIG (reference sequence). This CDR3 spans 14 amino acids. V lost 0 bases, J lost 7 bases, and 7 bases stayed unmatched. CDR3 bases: TGTGCCTGGAGTGTACGACAGGGGTTCGGTGAAGCTTTCTTT. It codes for CAWSVRQGFGEAFF.

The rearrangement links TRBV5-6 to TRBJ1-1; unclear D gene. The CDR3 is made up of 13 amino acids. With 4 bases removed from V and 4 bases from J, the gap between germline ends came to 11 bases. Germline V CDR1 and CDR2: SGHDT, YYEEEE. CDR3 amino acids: CASSPDGSTEAFF. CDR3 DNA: TGTGCCAGCAGCCCGGACGGCTCCACTGAAGCTTTCTTT.

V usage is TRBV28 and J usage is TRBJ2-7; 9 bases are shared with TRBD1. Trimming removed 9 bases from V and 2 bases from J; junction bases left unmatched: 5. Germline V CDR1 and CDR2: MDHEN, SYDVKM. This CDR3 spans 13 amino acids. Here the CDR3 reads CASGTGPAYEQYF. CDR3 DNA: TGTGCCAGTGGGACAGGGCCGGCCTACGAGCAGTACTTC.

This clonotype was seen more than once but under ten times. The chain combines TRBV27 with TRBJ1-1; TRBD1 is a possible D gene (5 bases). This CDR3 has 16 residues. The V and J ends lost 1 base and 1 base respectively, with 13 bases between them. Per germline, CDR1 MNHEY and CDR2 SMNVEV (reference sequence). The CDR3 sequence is CASSLFSDTWNTEAFF. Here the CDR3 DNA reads TGTGCCAGCAGTTTATTTTCGGACACCTGGAACACTGAAGCTTTCTTT.

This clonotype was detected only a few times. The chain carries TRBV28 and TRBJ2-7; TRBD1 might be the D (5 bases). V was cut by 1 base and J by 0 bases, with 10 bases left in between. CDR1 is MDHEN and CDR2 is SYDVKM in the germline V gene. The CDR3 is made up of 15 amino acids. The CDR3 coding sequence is TGTGCCAGCAGTTTATACAGGCACAGCTCCTACGAGCAGTACTTC. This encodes CASSLYRHSSYEQYF.

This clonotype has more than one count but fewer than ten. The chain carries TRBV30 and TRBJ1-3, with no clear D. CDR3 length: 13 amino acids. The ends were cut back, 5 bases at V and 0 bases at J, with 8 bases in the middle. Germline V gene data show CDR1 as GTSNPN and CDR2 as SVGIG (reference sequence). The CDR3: CAWDGISGNTIYF. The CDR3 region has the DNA TGTGCCTGGGACGGAATCTCTGGAAACACCATATATTTT.

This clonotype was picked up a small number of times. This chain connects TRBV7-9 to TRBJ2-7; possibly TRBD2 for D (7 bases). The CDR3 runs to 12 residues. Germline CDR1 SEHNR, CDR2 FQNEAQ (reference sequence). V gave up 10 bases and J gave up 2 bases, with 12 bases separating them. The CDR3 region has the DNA TGTGCCACCCGGGGGGCCACCTACGAGCAGTACTTC. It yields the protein CATRGATYEQYF.

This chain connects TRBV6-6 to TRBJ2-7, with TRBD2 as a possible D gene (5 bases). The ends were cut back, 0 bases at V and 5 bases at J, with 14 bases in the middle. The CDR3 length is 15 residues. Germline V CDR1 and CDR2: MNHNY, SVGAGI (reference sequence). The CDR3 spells CASSYSTRAQNEQYF. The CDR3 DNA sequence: TGTGCCAGCAGTTACTCGACGCGGGCGCAAAACGAGCAGTACTTC.

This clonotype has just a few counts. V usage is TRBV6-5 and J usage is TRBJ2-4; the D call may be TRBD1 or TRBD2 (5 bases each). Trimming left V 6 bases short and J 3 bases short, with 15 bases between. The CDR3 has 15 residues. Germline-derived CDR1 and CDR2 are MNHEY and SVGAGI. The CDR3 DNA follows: TGTGCCAGCAGCGACGAGGGGTACGGCAAAAACATTCAGTACTTC. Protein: CASSDEGYGKNIQYF.

The CDR3 is CASTTTSALRDTQYF. Here the CDR3 DNA reads TGTGCCAGCACCACGACTAGCGCCCTTCGGGATACGCAGTATTTT. The chain links TRBV6-1 to TRBJ2-3; 8 nucleotides align to TRBD2. Germline CDR1 and CDR2: MNHNS and SASEGT. The V segment lost 7 bases and the J segment 6 bases; nucleotides outside the gene matches: 12. The CDR3 consists of 15 residues.

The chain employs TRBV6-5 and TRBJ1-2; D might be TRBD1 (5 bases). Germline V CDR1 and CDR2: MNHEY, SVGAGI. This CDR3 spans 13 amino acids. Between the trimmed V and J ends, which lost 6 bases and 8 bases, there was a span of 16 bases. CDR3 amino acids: CASRRGQGEGYTF. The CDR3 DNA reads TGTGCCAGCAGACGAGGGCAGGGAGAAGGCTACACCTTC.

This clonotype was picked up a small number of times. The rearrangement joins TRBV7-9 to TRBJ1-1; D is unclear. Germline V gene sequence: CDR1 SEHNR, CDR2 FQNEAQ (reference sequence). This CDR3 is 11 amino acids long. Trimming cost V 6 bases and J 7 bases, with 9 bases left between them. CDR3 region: CASRTDDEAFF. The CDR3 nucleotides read TGTGCCAGCAGGACCGACGATGAAGCTTTCTTT.

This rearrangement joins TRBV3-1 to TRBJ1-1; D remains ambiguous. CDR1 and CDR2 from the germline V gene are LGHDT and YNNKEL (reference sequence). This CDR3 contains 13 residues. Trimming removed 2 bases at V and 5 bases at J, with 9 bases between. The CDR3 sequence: CASSQFADTEAFF. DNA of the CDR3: TGTGCCAGCAGCCAATTCGCTGATACTGAAGCTTTCTTT.

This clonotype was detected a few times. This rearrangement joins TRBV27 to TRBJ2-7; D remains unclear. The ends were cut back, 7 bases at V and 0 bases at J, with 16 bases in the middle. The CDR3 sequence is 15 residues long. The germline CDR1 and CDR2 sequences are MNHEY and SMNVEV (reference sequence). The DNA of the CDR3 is TGTGCCAGCAAGTTCATTTCCACTGACTCCTACGAGCAGTACTTC. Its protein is CASKFISTDSYEQYF.

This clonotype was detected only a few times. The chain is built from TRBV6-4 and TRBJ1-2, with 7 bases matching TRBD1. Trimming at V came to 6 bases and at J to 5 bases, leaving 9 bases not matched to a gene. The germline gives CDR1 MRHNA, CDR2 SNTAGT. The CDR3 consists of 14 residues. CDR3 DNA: TGTGCCAGCAGCTACAGGGGAGGATCGTATGGCTACACCTTC. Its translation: CASSYRGGSYGYTF.

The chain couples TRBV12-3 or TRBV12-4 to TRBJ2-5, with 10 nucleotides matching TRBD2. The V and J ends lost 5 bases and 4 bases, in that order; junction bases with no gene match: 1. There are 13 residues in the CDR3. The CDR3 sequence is CASSRTSGETQYF. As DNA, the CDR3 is TGTGCCAGCAGTCGGACTAGCGGAGAGACCCAGTACTTC.

CDR3 region: CSPTSGNYNEQFF. CDR3 DNA sequence: TGCAGTCCGACTAGCGGAAATTACAATGAGCAGTTCTTC. The gene calls are TRBV20-1 and TRBJ2-1; 9 bases match TRBD2. The length of the CDR3 is 13 residues. V shed 8 bases, J shed 4 bases, and the junction held 6 bases outside the gene matches. From germline, CDR1 is DFQATT and CDR2 SNEGSKA (reference sequence).

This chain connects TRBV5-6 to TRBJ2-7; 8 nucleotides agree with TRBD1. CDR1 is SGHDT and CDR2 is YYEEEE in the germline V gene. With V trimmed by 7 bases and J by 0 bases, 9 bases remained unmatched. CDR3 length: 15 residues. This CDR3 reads CASESRDRPSYEQYF. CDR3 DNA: TGTGCCAGCGAATCACGGGACAGGCCCTCCTACGAGCAGTACTTC.

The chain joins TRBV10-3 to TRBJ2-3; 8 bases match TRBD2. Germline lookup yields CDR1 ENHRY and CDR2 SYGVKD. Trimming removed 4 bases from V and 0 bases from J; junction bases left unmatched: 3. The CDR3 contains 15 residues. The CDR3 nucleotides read TGTGCCATCAGTGGCCCTAGCGGGAGCACAGATACGCAGTATTTT. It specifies CAISGPSGSTDTQYF.

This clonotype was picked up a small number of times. CDR3 nucleotide sequence: TGCGCCAGCAGGGGTCAAAAGCGCGAGCAGTTCTTC. The encoded protein is CASRGQKREQFF. V and J are TRBV10-2 and TRBJ2-1; no definite D call. The CDR3 loop spans 12 amino acids. V was trimmed by 6 bases and J by 10 bases, leaving 13 bases between them. The germline V gene has CDR1 WSHSY and CDR2 SAAADI.

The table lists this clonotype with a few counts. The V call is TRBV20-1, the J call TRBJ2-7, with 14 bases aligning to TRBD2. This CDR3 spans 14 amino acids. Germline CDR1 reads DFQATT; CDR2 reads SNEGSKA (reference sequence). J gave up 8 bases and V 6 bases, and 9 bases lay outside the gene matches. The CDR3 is CSALLTSGRAQQYF. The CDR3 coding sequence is TGCAGTGCCCTCCTGACTAGCGGGAGGGCCCAGCAGTACTTC.

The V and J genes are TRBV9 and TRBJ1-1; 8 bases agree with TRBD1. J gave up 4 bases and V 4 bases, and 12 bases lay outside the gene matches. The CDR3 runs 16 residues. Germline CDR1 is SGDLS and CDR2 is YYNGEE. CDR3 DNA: TGTGCCAGCAGCACCACCCCCGGGACAGGTCTCACTGAAGCTTTCTTT. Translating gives CASSTTPGTGLTEAFF.

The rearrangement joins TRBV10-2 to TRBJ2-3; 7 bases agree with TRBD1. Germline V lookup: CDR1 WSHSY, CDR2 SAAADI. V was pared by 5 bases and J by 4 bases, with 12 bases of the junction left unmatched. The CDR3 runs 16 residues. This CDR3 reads CASSTDRADVPDTQYF. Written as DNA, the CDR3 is TGCGCCAGCAGTACCGACAGGGCCGACGTACCAGATACGCAGTATTTT.

This CDR3 is CAISAPGEPNEKLFF. CDR3 DNA: TGTGCCATCAGTGCTCCCGGGGAACCGAATGAAAAACTGTTTTTT. This chain uses TRBV10-3 with TRBJ1-4; D is unclear. CDR1 is ENHRY, CDR2 SYGVKD, per germline. V was cut by 4 bases and J by 5 bases, with 14 bases left in between. The CDR3 spans 15 residues.

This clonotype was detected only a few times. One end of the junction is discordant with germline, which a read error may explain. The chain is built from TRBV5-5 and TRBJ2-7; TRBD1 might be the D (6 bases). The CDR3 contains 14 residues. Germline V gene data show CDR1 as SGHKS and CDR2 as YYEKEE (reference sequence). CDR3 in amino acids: CASSPGDRNLWGSF. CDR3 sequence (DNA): TGTGCCAGCAGCCCCGGTGACAGGAATCTTTGGGGGTCTTTC.

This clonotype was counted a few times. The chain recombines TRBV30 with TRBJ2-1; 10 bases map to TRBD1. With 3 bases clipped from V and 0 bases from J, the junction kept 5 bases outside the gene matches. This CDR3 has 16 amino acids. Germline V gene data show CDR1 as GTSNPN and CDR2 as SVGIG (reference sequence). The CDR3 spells CAWSRTGGYSYNEQFF. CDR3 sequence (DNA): TGTGCCTGGAGCCGGACAGGGGGATACTCCTACAATGAGCAGTTCTTC.

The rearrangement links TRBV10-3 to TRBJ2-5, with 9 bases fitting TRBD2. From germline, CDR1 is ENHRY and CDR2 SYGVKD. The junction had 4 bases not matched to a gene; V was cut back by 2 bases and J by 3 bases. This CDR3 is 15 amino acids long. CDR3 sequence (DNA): TGTGCCATCAGTGAGGGGGGACTAGCTGAAGAGACCCAGTACTTC. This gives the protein CAISEGGLAEETQYF.

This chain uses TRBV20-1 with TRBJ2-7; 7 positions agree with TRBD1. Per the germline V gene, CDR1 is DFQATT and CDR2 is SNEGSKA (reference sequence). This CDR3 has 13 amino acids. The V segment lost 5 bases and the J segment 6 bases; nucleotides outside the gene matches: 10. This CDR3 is CSASYRGGGEQYF. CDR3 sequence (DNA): TGCAGTGCTTCTTACAGGGGCGGAGGCGAGCAGTACTTC.

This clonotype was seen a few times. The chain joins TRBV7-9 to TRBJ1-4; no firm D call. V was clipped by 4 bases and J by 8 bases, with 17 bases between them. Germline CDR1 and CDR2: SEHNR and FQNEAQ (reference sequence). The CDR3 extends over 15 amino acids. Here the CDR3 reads CASSSPKRHNEKLFF. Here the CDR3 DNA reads TGTGCCAGCAGCTCCCCGAAACGACATAACGAAAAACTGTTTTTT.

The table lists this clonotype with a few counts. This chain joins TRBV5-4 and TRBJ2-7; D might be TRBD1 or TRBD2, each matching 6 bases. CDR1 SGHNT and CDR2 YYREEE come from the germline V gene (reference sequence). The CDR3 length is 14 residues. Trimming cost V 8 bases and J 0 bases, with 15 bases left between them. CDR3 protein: CASTPGGRSYEQYF. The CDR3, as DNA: TGTGCCAGTACCCCCGGGGGCCGCTCCTACGAGCAGTACTTC.

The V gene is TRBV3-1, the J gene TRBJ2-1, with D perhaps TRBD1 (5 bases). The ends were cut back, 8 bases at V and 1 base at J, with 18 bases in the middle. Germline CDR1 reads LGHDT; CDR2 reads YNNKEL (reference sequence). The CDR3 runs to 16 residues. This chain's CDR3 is CASRNYTGRSYNEQFF. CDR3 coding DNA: TGTGCCAGCCGAAATTATACAGGAAGGTCCTACAATGAGCAGTTCTTC.